The T cell receptor beta chain under discussion was sequenced for a study of blood T cell repertoires in COVID-19. About the study: The samples span acute and convalescent COVID-19 from the United States, Italy and Spain. Sample material is recorded as cDNA or gDNA derived from T cells, B-cell-depleted T cells, or PBMCs.

The CDR3 consists of 15 residues. Germline-derived CDR1 and CDR2 are LGHNA and YSLEER. With 0 bases removed from V and 6 bases from J, the gap between germline ends came to 9 bases. Methods used by the authors: Counts of nucleated cells, estimated from reference gene primer amplification, were obtained. Here immunoSEQ multiplex PCR was the method, and the copy in TCRdb shows in-frame clones only, minus some. The DNA was the basis for D and trimming; V, J and clone size are from that table. Among some 90,000 clones listed, over 85% were seen once. The clonotype comes from a man aged 50 or older with acute or convalescent COVID-19. The rearrangement uses TRBV4-3 and TRBJ1-6; D unresolved. Sequenced sample: peripheral blood. The CDR3 DNA follows: TGCGCCAGCAGCCAAGAAGCGGAGCTTAATTCACCCCTCCACTTT. It codes for CASSQEAELNSPLHF.